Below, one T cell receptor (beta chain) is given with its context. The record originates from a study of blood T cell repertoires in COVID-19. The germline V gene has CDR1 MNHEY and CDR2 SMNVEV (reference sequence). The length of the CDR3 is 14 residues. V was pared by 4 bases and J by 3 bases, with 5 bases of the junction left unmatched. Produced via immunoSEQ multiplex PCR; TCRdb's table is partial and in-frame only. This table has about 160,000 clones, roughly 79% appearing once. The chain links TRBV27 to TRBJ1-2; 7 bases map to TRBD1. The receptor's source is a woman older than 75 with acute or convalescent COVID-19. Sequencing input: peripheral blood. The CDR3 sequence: CASSYTGTDYGYTF. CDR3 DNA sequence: TGTGCCAGCAGTTACACCGGGACAGACTATGGCTACACCTTC.